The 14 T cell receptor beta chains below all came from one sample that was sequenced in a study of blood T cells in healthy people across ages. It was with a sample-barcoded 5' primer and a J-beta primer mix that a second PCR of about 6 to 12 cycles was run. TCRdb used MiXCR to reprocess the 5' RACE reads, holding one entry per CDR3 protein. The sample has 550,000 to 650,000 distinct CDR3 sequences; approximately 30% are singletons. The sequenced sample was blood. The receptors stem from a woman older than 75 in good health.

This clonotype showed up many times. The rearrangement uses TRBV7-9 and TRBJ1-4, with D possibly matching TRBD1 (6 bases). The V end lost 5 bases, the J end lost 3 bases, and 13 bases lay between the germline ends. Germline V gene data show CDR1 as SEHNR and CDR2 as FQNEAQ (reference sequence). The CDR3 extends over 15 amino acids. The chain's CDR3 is CASSPLDRPNEKLFF. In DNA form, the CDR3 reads TGTGCCAGCAGCCCTTTGGACAGACCTAATGAAAAACTGTTTTTT.

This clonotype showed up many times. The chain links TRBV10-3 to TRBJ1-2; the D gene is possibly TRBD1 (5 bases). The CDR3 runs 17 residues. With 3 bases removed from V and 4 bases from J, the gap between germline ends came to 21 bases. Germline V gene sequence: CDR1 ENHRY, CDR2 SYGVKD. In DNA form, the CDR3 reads TGTGCCATCAGTGAAGAAGTTCGGGCAGGGAGGATCTATGGCTACACCTTC. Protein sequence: CAISEEVRAGRIYGYTF.

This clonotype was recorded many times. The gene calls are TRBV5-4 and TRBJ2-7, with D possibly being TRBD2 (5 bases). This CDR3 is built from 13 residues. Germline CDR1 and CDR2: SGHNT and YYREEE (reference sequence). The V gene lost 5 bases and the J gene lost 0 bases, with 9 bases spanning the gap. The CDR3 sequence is CASSSRDSYEQYF. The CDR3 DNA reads TGTGCCAGCAGTTCGAGGGACTCCTACGAGCAGTACTTC.

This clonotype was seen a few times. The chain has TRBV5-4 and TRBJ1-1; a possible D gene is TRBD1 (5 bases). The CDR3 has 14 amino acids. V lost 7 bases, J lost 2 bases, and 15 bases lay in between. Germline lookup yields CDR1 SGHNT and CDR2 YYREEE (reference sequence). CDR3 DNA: TGTGCCAGCTTGGCCGGGAGGGGAAACACTGAAGCTTTCTTT. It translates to CASLAGRGNTEAFF.

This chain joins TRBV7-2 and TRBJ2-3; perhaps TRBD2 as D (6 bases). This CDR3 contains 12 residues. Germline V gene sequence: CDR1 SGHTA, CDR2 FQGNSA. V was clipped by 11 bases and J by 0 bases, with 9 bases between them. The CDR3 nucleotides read TGTGCCGGGAGGTCTAGCACAGATACGCAGTATTTT. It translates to CAGRSSTDTQYF.

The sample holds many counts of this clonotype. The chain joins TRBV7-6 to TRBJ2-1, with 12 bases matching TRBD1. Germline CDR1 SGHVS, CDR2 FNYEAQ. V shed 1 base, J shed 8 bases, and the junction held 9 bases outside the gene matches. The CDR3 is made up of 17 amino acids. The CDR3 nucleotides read TGTGCCAGCAGCTTAGTTGCCGGGACAGGGGGCTTCGATGAGCAGTTCTTC. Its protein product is CASSLVAGTGGFDEQFF. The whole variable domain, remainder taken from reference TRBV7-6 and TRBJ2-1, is GAGVSQSPRYKVTKRGQDVALRCDPISGHVSLYWYRQALGQGPEFLTYFNYEAQQDKSGLPNDRFSAERPEGSISTLTIQRTEQRDSAMYRCASSLVAGTGGFDEQFFGPGTRLTVL.

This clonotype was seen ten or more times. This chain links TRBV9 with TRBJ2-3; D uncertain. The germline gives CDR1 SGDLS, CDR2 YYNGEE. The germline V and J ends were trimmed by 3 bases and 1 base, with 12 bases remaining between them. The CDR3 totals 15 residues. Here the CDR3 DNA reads TGTGCCAGCAGCGGGAGTGTCACGGGCACAGATACGCAGTATTTT. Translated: CASSGSVTGTDTQYF.

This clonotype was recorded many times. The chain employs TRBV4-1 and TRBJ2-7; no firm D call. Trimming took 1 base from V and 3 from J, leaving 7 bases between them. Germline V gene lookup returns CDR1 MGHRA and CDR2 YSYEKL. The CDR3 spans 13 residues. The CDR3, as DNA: TGCGCCAGCAGCCAAGGGGTCCTCTACGAGCAGTACTTC. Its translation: CASSQGVLYEQYF.

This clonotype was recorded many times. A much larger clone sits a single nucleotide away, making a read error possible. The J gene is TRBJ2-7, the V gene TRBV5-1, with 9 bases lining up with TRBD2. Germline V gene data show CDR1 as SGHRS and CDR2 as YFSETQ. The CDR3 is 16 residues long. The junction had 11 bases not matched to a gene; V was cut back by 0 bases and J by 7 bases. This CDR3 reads CASSLASGGTHNEQYF. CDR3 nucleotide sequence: TGCGCCAGCAGCTTGGCCAGCGGGGGGACCCACAATGAGCAGTACTTC.

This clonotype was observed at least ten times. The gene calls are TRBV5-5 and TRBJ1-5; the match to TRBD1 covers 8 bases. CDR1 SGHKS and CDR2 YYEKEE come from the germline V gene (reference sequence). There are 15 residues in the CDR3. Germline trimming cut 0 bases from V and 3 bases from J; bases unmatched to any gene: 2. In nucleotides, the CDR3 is TGTGCCAGCAGCTTGGACAGGGGGTTCAATCAGCCCCAGCATTTT. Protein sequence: CASSLDRGFNQPQHF.

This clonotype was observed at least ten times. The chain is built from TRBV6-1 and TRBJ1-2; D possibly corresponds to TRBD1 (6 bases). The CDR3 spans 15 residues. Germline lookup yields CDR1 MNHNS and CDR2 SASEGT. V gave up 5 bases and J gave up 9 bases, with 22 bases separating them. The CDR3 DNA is TGTGCCAGCAGTAGAGCCGGGACATTGGGTATTCGCTACACCTTC. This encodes CASSRAGTLGIRYTF.

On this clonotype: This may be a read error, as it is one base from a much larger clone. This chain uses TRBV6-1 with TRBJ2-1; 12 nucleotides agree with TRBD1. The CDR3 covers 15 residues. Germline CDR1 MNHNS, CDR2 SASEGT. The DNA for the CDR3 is TGTACCAGCGTTTGGGACAGGGGGCCGGGCAATGAGCAGTTCTTC. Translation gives CTSVWDRGPGNEQFF.

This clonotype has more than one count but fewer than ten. The CDR3 nucleotides are TGCAGCGTTGAAGTTGGGGGAAACACCATATATTTT. It yields the protein CSVEVGGNTIYF. The J gene is TRBJ1-3, the V gene TRBV29-1; D gene uncertain. The ends were cut back, 1 base at V and 4 bases at J, with 5 bases in the middle. In germline, CDR1 is SQVTM, CDR2 ANQGSEA. The length of the CDR3 is 12 residues.

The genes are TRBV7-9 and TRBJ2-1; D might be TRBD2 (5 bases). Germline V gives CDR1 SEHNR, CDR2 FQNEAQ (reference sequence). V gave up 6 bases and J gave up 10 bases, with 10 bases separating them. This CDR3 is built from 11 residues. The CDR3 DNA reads TGTGCCAGCAGACGGGGTGGGGAGCAGTTCTTC. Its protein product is CASRRGGEQFF. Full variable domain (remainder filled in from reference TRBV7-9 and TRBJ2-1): DTGVSQNPRHKITKRGQNVTFRCDPISEHNRLYWYRQTLGQGPEFLTYFQNEAQLEKSRLLSDRFSAERPKGSFSTLEIQRTEQGDSAMYLCASRRGGEQFFGPGTRLTVL.